The present T cell receptor beta chain was sequenced within a study of vaccination and CD4 T cells after COVID-19. Findings of the study overall: Going from 21 to 38, median SARS-CoV-2-reactive clonotypes did not rise significantly.

The CDR3 is 14 residues long. V dropped 6 bases and J dropped 10 bases, with 19 bases sitting between them. Germline values: CDR1 SNHLY, CDR2 FYNNEI. As concerns this clonotype: Its specificity is not known.

Indicated treatment: approximately nine-day PBMC culture with coronavirus spike peptide pools or control peptides (ViraFEST assay). Researchers used the Oncomine TCR Beta short-read assay to sequence DNA from cultured CD4+ T cells. One entry per CDR3 protein, called by TCRdb with MiXCR from the PCR reads. The sample has about 11,000 distinct CDR3 sequences; less than 70% are singletons. The rearrangement links TRBV2 to TRBJ1-5; D call uncertain. This clonotype was sampled from a human donor who had recovered from COVID-19. The sequenced material came from CD4+ T cells from blood, cultured in vitro. As DNA, the CDR3 is TGTGCCAGCAGAGATACGGCTCAACCCAGCCCCCAGCATTTT. It is translated as CASRDTAQPSPQHF.